A single sample is the source of the 3 T cell receptor beta chains below, sequenced in a study of cytomegalovirus exposure and HLA in healthy donors. Primers for the PCR totalled 60 Vbeta and 13 Jbeta. Assay used: immunoSEQ multiplex PCR; TCRdb lists only in-frame clones, some missing. This sample carries about 76,000 clones, more than 65% of them seen once, and the ten largest clones take roughly 16%. Material: PBMCs. These receptors originate from a woman aged 40 to 49 in good health and CMV-seropositive.

This clone was counted a single time. The chain recombines TRBV18 with TRBJ2-1, with 12 bases aligning to TRBD2. The J segment lost 7 bases and the V segment lost 2 bases, leaving 6 bases of the junction unmatched. Germline V gene sequence: CDR1 KGHSH, CDR2 LQKENI. The CDR3 has 16 amino acids. The CDR3, as DNA: TGTGCCAGCTCACCATTACTAGCGGGAGGAGGAAATGAGCAGTTCTTC. Translation: CASSPLLAGGGNEQFF.

The chain recombines TRBV2 with TRBJ1-1, with D unresolved. Germline V lookup: CDR1 SNHLY, CDR2 FYNNEI. V lost 7 bases to trimming and J lost 0 bases, with 15 bases between them. The CDR3 sequence is 15 residues long. The chain's CDR3 is CASTVDSVMNTEAFF. As DNA, the CDR3 is TGTGCCAGCACCGTCGACTCGGTCATGAACACTGAAGCTTTCTTT. Based on the CDR3 plus reference TRBV2 and TRBJ1-1, the full variable domain is EPEVTQTPSHQVTQMGQEVILRCVPISNHLYFYWYRQILGQKVEFLVSFYNNEISEKSEIFDDQFSVERPDGSNFTLKIRSTKLEDSAMYFCASTVDSVMNTEAFFGQGTRLTVV.

The V gene is TRBV7-9, the J gene TRBJ1-5; unclear D gene. Germline V CDR1 and CDR2: SEHNR, FQNEAQ (reference sequence). Trimming shortened V by 1 base and J by 7 bases, and 8 bases separated the two germline ends. This CDR3 comprises 13 residues. In DNA, the CDR3 is TGTGCCAGCAGCTTAGAGAGTCGGCAGCCCCAGCATTTT. Amino acids: CASSLESRQPQHF.